What follows are 21 T cell receptor beta chains derived from one specimen sequenced in a study of cytomegalovirus exposure and HLA in healthy donors. The PCR made use of 60 Vbeta and 13 Jbeta primers. Sequencing used immunoSEQ multiplex PCR; TCRdb keeps in-frame clones, though not all of them. The sample lists approximately 100,000 clones, 75% occurring once. The specimen sequenced was PBMCs. All receptors derive from a male donor in good health and CMV-seropositive.

The chain combines TRBV10-1 with TRBJ2-3; no definite D call. Germline V CDR1 and CDR2: WNHNN, SYGVQD (reference sequence). This CDR3 is 15 amino acids long. V lost 3 bases and J lost 6, with 16 bases in between. CDR3 sequence: CASSDASVDRDTQYF. CDR3 nucleotide sequence: TGCGCCAGCAGTGACGCATCGGTTGATCGGGATACGCAGTATTTT.

The V call is TRBV6-6, the J call TRBJ2-7; TRBD1 matches 7 bases. Trimming took 0 bases from V and 6 from J; bases not matched to a gene: 5. CDR3 length: 14 residues. CDR1 and CDR2 (germline): MNHNY, SVGAGI (reference sequence). The CDR3 bases are TGTGCCAGCAGTTACTCCCGGGACAGAGGCGAGCAGTACTTC. This codes for CASSYSRDRGEQYF.

The chain combines TRBV6-5 with TRBJ1-1, with D maybe TRBD1 (5 bases). CDR3 length: 12 amino acids. Trimming left V 11 bases short and J 3 bases short, with 13 bases between. The germline V gene encodes CDR1 MNHEY and CDR2 SVGAGI. CDR3 sequence (DNA): TGTGCCGCAGGGCGTAGAGACACTGAAGCTTTCTTT. Translating it yields CAAGRRDTEAFF.

This clone was seen only once. This chain connects TRBV11-3 to TRBJ2-7; 8 nucleotides match TRBD1. Germline values: CDR1 SGHNT, CDR2 YENEEA. V lost 4 bases and J lost 6; bases outside the gene matches: 2. The length of the CDR3 is 12 residues. CDR3 in DNA: TGTGCCAGCAGCTATACAGGGGGCGAGCAGTACTTC. Amino acid sequence: CASSYTGGEQYF.

This chain links TRBV5-6 with TRBJ2-2, with D tentatively TRBD2 (6 bases). The CDR3 consists of 15 residues. With 1 base removed from V and 5 bases from J, the gap between germline ends came to 12 bases. Germline-derived CDR1 and CDR2 are SGHDT and YYEEEE. Here the CDR3 reads CASSLLRGWTGELFF. DNA for the CDR3: TGTGCCAGCAGCTTGCTCCGGGGGTGGACCGGGGAGCTGTTTTTT.

This chain links TRBV9 with TRBJ2-1, with 7 bases fitting TRBD1. V shed 3 bases and J 6 bases; nucleotides not matched to a gene: 9. Germline V gives CDR1 SGDLS, CDR2 YYNGEE. This CDR3 has 15 amino acids. The CDR3 nucleotides read TGTGCCAGCAGCGCGGAGACAGGGCGAGTCAATGAGCAGTTCTTC. Translation: CASSAETGRVNEQFF.

The V gene is TRBV7-2, the J gene TRBJ1-1; 7 nucleotides match TRBD1. This CDR3 is built from 16 residues. Germline-derived CDR1 and CDR2 are SGHTA and FQGNSA. After removal of 5 bases from V and 5 bases from J, the junction contained 14 bases not matched to a gene. The CDR3 spells CASSPDRPTPGTEAFF. CDR3 nucleotides: TGTGCCAGCAGCCCGGACAGGCCAACTCCGGGAACTGAAGCTTTCTTT.

The rearrangement links TRBV19 to TRBJ1-2, with 8 bases that match TRBD1. V was pared by 3 bases and J by 2 bases, with 5 bases of the junction left unmatched. The CDR3 spans 15 residues. Germline CDR1 and CDR2: LNHDA and SQIVND (reference sequence). CDR3 sequence: CASSMYRGANYGYTF. The CDR3 DNA sequence: TGTGCCAGTAGTATGTACAGGGGGGCGAACTATGGCTACACCTTC.

The chain links TRBV2 to TRBJ1-2; D possibly corresponds to TRBD1 (6 bases). V was shortened by 2 bases and J by 5 bases, with 9 bases between the two germline ends. The CDR3 is 13 residues long. Germline CDR1 and CDR2: SNHLY and FYNNEI. Here the CDR3 reads CASSERQEYGYTF. CDR3 nucleotides: TGTGCCAGCAGTGAAAGACAGGAATATGGCTACACCTTC.

The V and J genes are TRBV25-1 and TRBJ1-3; no firm D call. The CDR3 length is 15 residues. CDR1 MGHDK and CDR2 SYGVNS come from the germline V gene. Trimming cost V 5 bases and J 1 base, with 12 bases left between them. The CDR3 spells CASSFLSRSGNTIYF. The CDR3 DNA reads as TGTGCCAGCAGTTTCCTCAGTCGTTCTGGAAACACCATATATTTT. Full variable domain (missing parts from reference TRBV25-1 and TRBJ1-3): EADIYQTPRYLVIGTGKKITLECSQTMGHDKMYWYQQDPGMELHLIHYSYGVNSTEKGDLSSESTVSRIRTEHFPLTLESARPSHTSQYLCASSFLSRSGNTIYFGEGSWLTVV.

V is TRBV2 and J is TRBJ2-2, with 9 bases aligning to TRBD2. Germline assignment: CDR1 SNHLY and CDR2 FYNNEI. With V trimmed by 4 bases and J by 3 bases, 3 bases remained unmatched. The CDR3 loop spans 15 amino acids. The CDR3, as DNA: TGTGCCAGCAGTGGAGCGGGGGGTTACACCGGGGAGCTGTTTTTT. This encodes CASSGAGGYTGELFF.

The rearrangement uses TRBV19 and TRBJ1-1; possibly TRBD1 for D (6 bases). The CDR3 is made up of 14 amino acids. The germline V gene encodes CDR1 LNHDA and CDR2 SQIVND (reference sequence). V was pared by 3 bases and J by 2 bases, with 10 bases between. The CDR3 nucleotides are TGTGCCAGTAGTATCGGGACATTTAACACTGAAGCTTTCTTT. The encoded protein is CASSIGTFNTEAFF.

For the CDR3, the DNA is TGTGCCAGCAGCTCTCAGGGGGGCGAGCAGTACTTC. This encodes CASSSQGGEQYF. The V call is TRBV7-9, the J call TRBJ2-7, with D perhaps TRBD1 (7 bases). There are 12 residues in the CDR3. V lost 4 bases, J lost 6 bases, and 10 bases lay in between. CDR1 is SEHNR and CDR2 is FQNEAQ in the germline V gene (reference sequence).

This chain links TRBV19 with TRBJ2-3, with TRBD2 matching 13 bases. V lost 9 bases to trimming and J lost 1 base; unmatched junction nucleotides: 4. CDR3 length: 15 residues. In germline, CDR1 is LNHDA, CDR2 SQIVND (reference sequence). The CDR3 loop reads CASWTSGRCTDTQYF. The CDR3 DNA is TGTGCCAGCTGGACTAGCGGGAGATGCACAGATACGCAGTATTTT.

The genes are TRBV4-3 and TRBJ2-3, with 7 bases matching TRBD1. This CDR3 comprises 15 residues. The V and J ends lost 1 base and 0 bases, in that order; junction bases with no gene match: 1. Germline CDR1 is LGHNA and CDR2 is YSLEER. The CDR3 nucleotides read TGCGCCAGCAGCCAAGGGGACAGAAGCACAGATACGCAGTATTTT. Translating it yields CASSQGDRSTDTQYF.

V is TRBV5-1 and J is TRBJ1-1; 7 bases match TRBD1. V was pared by 2 bases and J by 7 bases, with 8 bases of the junction left unmatched. Germline V gene sequence: CDR1 SGHRS, CDR2 YFSETQ. The CDR3 totals 14 residues. The CDR3, as DNA: TGCGCCAGCAGCTTAACCCGCGACAGGGTTGAAGCTTTCTTT. The encoded protein is CASSLTRDRVEAFF.

The V call is TRBV7-2, the J call TRBJ2-7; TRBD2 matches at 9 bases. The J segment lost 2 bases and the V segment lost 5 bases, leaving 4 bases of the junction unmatched. Per germline, CDR1 SGHTA and CDR2 FQGNSA. The CDR3 runs to 14 residues. The CDR3 here is CASSALAGTYEQYF. The CDR3 bases are TGTGCCAGCAGCGCCCTAGCGGGAACCTACGAGCAGTACTTC.

The V gene is TRBV18, the J gene TRBJ2-7, with D hard to call. Germline V CDR1 and CDR2: KGHSH, LQKENI. Trimming removed 2 bases from V and 0 bases from J, with 8 bases in between. This CDR3 contains 14 residues. For the CDR3, the DNA is TGTGCCAGCTCACCAGAGCAGGTCTCCTACGAGCAGTACTTC. This translates into CASSPEQVSYEQYF.

V usage is TRBV13 and J usage is TRBJ1-2; tentatively, D is TRBD1 (6 bases). The V end lost 2 bases, the J end lost 8 bases, and 12 bases lay between the germline ends. The CDR3 length is 13 residues. The germline V gene encodes CDR1 PRHDT and CDR2 FYEKMQ (reference sequence). The CDR3: CASSLRGAGGYTF. CDR3 nucleotides: TGTGCCAGCAGCTTACGGGGGGCAGGGGGCTACACCTTC. The full variable domain, with the rest looked up from reference TRBV13 and TRBJ1-2, is AAGVIQSPRHLIKEKRETATLKCYPIPRHDTVYWYQQGPGQDPQFLISFYEKMQSDKGSIPDRFSAQQFSDYHSELNMSSLELGDSALYFCASSLRGAGGYTFGSGTRLTVV.

The J gene is TRBJ1-1, the V gene TRBV6-1, with 9 bases lining up with TRBD1. This CDR3 has 14 amino acids. V gave up 6 bases and J gave up 3 bases; unmatched junction bases: 5. The germline gives CDR1 MNHNS, CDR2 SASEGT. CDR3: CASSADRGYTEAFF. The CDR3 DNA follows: TGTGCCAGCAGCGCGGACAGGGGATACACTGAAGCTTTCTTT.

This clone appeared a single time. The chain employs TRBV4-3 and TRBJ2-1; D is perhaps TRBD1 (6 bases). The germline V and J ends were trimmed by 1 base and 9 bases, with 19 bases remaining between them. This CDR3 is built from 16 residues. Germline values: CDR1 LGHNA, CDR2 YSLEER. CDR3 sequence (DNA): TGCGCCAGCAGCCAAGGAGTACAAGGGGGAGTGGCTGAGCAGTTCTTC. Protein: CASSQGVQGGVAEQFF.